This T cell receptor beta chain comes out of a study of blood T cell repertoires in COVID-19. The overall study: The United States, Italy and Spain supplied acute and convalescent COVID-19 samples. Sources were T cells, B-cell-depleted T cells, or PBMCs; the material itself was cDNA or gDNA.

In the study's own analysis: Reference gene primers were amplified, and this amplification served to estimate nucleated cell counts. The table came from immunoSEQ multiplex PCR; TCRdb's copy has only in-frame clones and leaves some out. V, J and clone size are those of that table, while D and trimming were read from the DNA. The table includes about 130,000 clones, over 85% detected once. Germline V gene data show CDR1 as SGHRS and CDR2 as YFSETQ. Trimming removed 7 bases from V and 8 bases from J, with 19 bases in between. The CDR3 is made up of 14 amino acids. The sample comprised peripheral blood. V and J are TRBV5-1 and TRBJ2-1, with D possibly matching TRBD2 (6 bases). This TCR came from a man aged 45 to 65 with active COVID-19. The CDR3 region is CASDSGEAYDEQFF. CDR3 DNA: TGCGCCAGCGACTCTGGGGAGGCGTATGATGAGCAGTTCTTC.